Below are 14 T cell receptor beta chains sequenced from a single sample in a study of cytomegalovirus exposure and HLA in healthy donors. The PCR employed 60 Vbeta primers together with 13 Jbeta primers. The assay was immunoSEQ multiplex PCR, and TCRdb's table has in-frame clones only and misses some. The sample has approximately 150,000 clones, 60% to 85% seen once. The specimen sequenced was PBMCs. The receptors shown here come from a woman aged 40-49 years in good health and CMV-seropositive.

CDR3 sequence: CSAPDSYGYTF. The CDR3 DNA reads as TGCAGTGCCCCGGACAGCTATGGCTACACCTTC. The chain recombines TRBV20-1 with TRBJ1-2, with D maybe TRBD1 (6 bases). CDR1 is DFQATT and CDR2 is SNEGSKA in the germline V gene (reference sequence). This CDR3 contains 11 residues. Trimming took off 6 bases at V and 4 bases at J, with 9 bases between the two ends.

This chain joins TRBV19 and TRBJ2-2; no clear D gene. Germline V gene lookup returns CDR1 LNHDA and CDR2 SQIVND (reference sequence). Trimming cost V 5 bases and J 4 bases, with 11 bases left between them. CDR3 length: 14 amino acids. CDR3 protein: CASSVQLRTGELFF. The CDR3 region has the DNA TGTGCCAGTAGTGTACAGTTGCGCACCGGGGAGCTGTTTTTT.

The chain carries TRBV5-4 and TRBJ1-2, with a tentative D call TRBD1 (5 bases). Trimming removed 4 bases at V and 8 bases at J, with 18 bases between. CDR3 length equals 14 residues. Germline V CDR1 and CDR2: SGHNT, YYREEE (reference sequence). This chain's CDR3 is CASSRAGTAAGYTF. CDR3 nucleotide sequence: TGTGCCAGCAGCCGGGCGGGGACTGCGGCAGGCTACACCTTC.

The rearrangement links TRBV27 to TRBJ2-7, with D possibly TRBD1 on 5 matching bases. CDR1 is MNHEY, CDR2 SMNVEV, per germline (reference sequence). The CDR3 has 15 amino acids. Trimming shortened V by 5 bases and J by 1 base, and 15 bases separated the two germline ends. In DNA, the CDR3 is TGTGCCAGCAGTATAAGACAGCAAACGTCCTACGAGCAGTACTTC. Translating gives CASSIRQQTSYEQYF.

The CDR3 region is CASSLDEVFYEQYF. CDR3 bases: TGCGCCAGCAGCTTGGATGAGGTTTTCTACGAGCAGTACTTC. The rearrangement links TRBV5-1 to TRBJ2-7; D gene ambiguous. The CDR3 runs 14 residues. Per the germline V gene, CDR1 is SGHRS and CDR2 is YFSETQ. The V and J ends lost 0 bases and 3 bases respectively, with 10 bases between them.

V and J are TRBV28 and TRBJ1-5, with TRBD1 as a possible D gene (6 bases). Germline V CDR1 and CDR2: MDHEN, SYDVKM. CDR3 length equals 12 residues. The V and J ends lost 7 bases and 5 bases respectively, with 9 bases between them. As DNA, the CDR3 is TGTGCCAGCATAACAGGGTATCAGCCCCAGCATTTT. Protein sequence: CASITGYQPQHF.

This clone was seen only a few times. The chain carries TRBV28 and TRBJ2-2, with D unclear. Germline V lookup: CDR1 MDHEN, CDR2 SYDVKM. Trimming left V 6 bases short and J 2 bases short, with 4 bases between. The CDR3 totals 12 residues. The CDR3 sequence is CASRLNTGELFF. CDR3 nucleotide sequence: TGTGCCAGCAGACTAAACACCGGGGAGCTGTTTTTT.

This clone was seen a few times. DNA of the CDR3: TGTGCCAGCAGCACACCTACTAGCGGTGGCACAGATACGCAGTATTTT. Residues: CASSTPTSGGTDTQYF. The rearrangement uses TRBV7-9 and TRBJ2-3; 8 bases are shared with TRBD2. CDR1 and CDR2 (germline): SEHNR, FQNEAQ (reference sequence). The CDR3 runs 16 residues. J was trimmed by 1 base and V by 5 bases; bases with no gene match: 8. The complete variable domain, with remaining parts taken from reference TRBV7-9 and TRBJ2-3, reads DTGVSQNPRHKITKRGQNVTFRCDPISEHNRLYWYRQTLGQGPEFLTYFQNEAQLEKSRLLSDRFSAERPKGSFSTLEIQRTEQGDSAMYLCASSTPTSGGTDTQYFGPGTRLTVL.

The gene calls are TRBV19 and TRBJ1-2; D is undetermined. The CDR3 is made up of 13 amino acids. Germline V gene data show CDR1 as LNHDA and CDR2 as SQIVND (reference sequence). Trimming removed 5 bases from V and 8 bases from J, with 15 bases in between. As DNA, the CDR3 is TGTGCCAGTAGTTTCCTACAGTCCCCCGGCTACACCTTC. This gives the protein CASSFLQSPGYTF. Together with reference TRBV19 and TRBJ1-2, the CDR3 gives the full variable domain: DGGITQSPKYLFRKEGQNVTLSCEQNLNHDAMYWYRQDPGQGLRLIYYSQIVNDFQKGDIAEGYSVSREKKESFPLTVTSAQKNPTAFYLCASSFLQSPGYTFGSGTRLTVV.

The chain couples TRBV28 to TRBJ1-1; D gene uncertain. The germline gives CDR1 MDHEN, CDR2 SYDVKM. This CDR3 is built from 14 residues. V dropped 3 bases and J dropped 5 bases, with 13 bases sitting between them. The CDR3 region has the DNA TGTGCCAGCAGTTTCGCGGACGGGAGGACTGAAGCTTTCTTT. It is translated as CASSFADGRTEAFF.

This clone was counted only a few times. This chain joins TRBV2 and TRBJ1-2, with D possibly being TRBD1 (5 bases). The germline V gene encodes CDR1 SNHLY and CDR2 FYNNEI. The CDR3 length is 13 residues. V was cut by 3 bases and J by 6 bases, with 11 bases left in between. This CDR3 is CASSDRAGDGYTF. The CDR3 nucleotides read TGTGCCAGCAGTGATCGTGCGGGGGATGGCTACACCTTC.

This clone was seen just once. CDR3 bases: TGTGCCAGCTGCAACCCACAGGGTCCGAATTCACCCCTCCACTTT. Translated: CASCNPQGPNSPLHF. The chain couples TRBV7-2 to TRBJ1-6; tentative D call: TRBD1 (6 bases). Trimming removed 8 bases at V and 7 bases at J, with 18 bases between. This CDR3 has 15 amino acids. CDR1 and CDR2 from the germline V gene are SGHTA and FQGNSA.

The chain is built from TRBV15 and TRBJ1-2; a weak D match, TRBD1 (5 bases). The CDR3 covers 14 residues. The V gene's germline CDR1 is LNHNV and CDR2 YYDKDF (reference sequence). V lost 3 bases, J lost 3 bases, and 11 bases lay in between. CDR3 residues: CATSRGGTDYGYTF. Here the CDR3 DNA reads TGTGCCACCAGCAGGGGAGGGACCGACTATGGCTACACCTTC.

Concerning this clone itself: Other DNA sequences in the sample encode the same CDR3. Here the CDR3 DNA reads TGTGCCAGCAGCTTAAGTACAGTGCCCACTGAAGCTTTCTTT. As protein: CASSLSTVPTEAFF. The gene calls are TRBV7-8 and TRBJ1-1, with D uncertain. The germline CDR1 and CDR2 sequences are SGHVS and FQNEAQ. With 2 bases removed from V and 4 bases from J, the gap between germline ends came to 11 bases. The CDR3 has 14 amino acids.